The 14 T cell receptor beta chains in this list originate from one sample, sequenced in a study of response to subunit inactivated influenza vaccine. TCRdb reanalysed the RT-PCR reads using MiXCR and keeps one entry per CDR3 protein. The table shows about 540,000 distinct CDR3 sequences, with around 15% occurring only once. The sample in question was PBMCs from blood, obtained 11 to 12 days after vaccination. These receptors all stem from a man aged 50 to 59 who received an inactivated influenza vaccine.

This chain connects TRBV24-1 to TRBJ2-7; TRBD1 might be the D (5 bases). V was cut by 3 bases and J by 2 bases, with 13 bases left in between. CDR1 and CDR2 (germline): KGHDR, SFDVKD. The CDR3 contains 15 residues. CDR3 DNA: TGTGCCACCAGTGATGCAATCACAGGCACCTACGAGCAGTACTTC. As protein: CATSDAITGTYEQYF.

This CDR3 is CASSFGPPGYNEQFF. CDR3 nucleotides: TGTGCCAGCAGTTTCGGGCCCCCAGGGTACAATGAGCAGTTCTTC. This chain links TRBV6-2 or TRBV6-3 with TRBJ2-1; weak D call: TRBD1 (5 bases). The CDR3 has 15 residues. Germline CDR1 and CDR2: MNHEY and SVGEGT. Trimming removed 4 bases from V and 4 bases from J, with 14 bases in between.

V and J are TRBV12-3 or TRBV12-4 and TRBJ2-6; 8 nucleotides match TRBD1. This CDR3 is built from 16 residues. V gave up 6 bases and J gave up 0 bases; unmatched junction bases: 4. The CDR3 here is CASRWTGSSGANVLTF. CDR3 sequence (DNA): TGTGCCAGCAGGTGGACAGGGAGCTCTGGGGCCAACGTCCTGACTTTC.

This clonotype was recorded a few times. The chain employs TRBV28 and TRBJ1-6; D perhaps matches TRBD1 (5 bases). Germline V lookup: CDR1 MDHEN, CDR2 SYDVKM. V gave up 6 bases and J gave up 6 bases, with 9 bases separating them. The length of the CDR3 is 13 residues. The CDR3 bases are TGTGCCAGCAGGAGACAGCGTAATTCACCCCTCCACTTT. Protein sequence: CASRRQRNSPLHF.

This clonotype was seen only a few times. This chain uses TRBV20-1 with TRBJ2-3; 8 bases map to TRBD1. Per germline, CDR1 DFQATT and CDR2 SNEGSKA (reference sequence). The CDR3 runs 14 residues. With V trimmed by 1 base and J by 3 bases, 3 bases remained unmatched. CDR3 bases: TGCAGTGCTAGAGGGACAGGGTGGACAGATACGCAGTATTTT. Translation gives CSARGTGWTDTQYF.

The V and J genes are TRBV4-2 and TRBJ2-7; D is possibly TRBD1 (6 bases). Trimming pared 0 bases from V and 2 bases from J, leaving 17 bases between. The CDR3 totals 17 residues. From germline, CDR1 is LGHNA and CDR2 YNFKEQ. This CDR3 is CASSQEDSPIFTYEQYF. CDR3 nucleotide sequence: TGTGCCAGCAGCCAAGAGGACAGCCCCATTTTCACCTACGAGCAGTACTTC.

This clonotype was recorded at least ten times. This chain uses TRBV5-1 with TRBJ2-1, with 8 nucleotides matching TRBD2. Germline V gene data show CDR1 as SGHRS and CDR2 as YFSETQ. The CDR3 runs 15 residues. V lost 3 bases, J lost 0 bases, and 2 bases stayed unmatched. CDR3 in amino acids: CASSYTSGSYNEQFF. The CDR3 DNA follows: TGCGCCAGCAGCTACACTAGCGGCTCCTACAATGAGCAGTTCTTC.

This clonotype has just a few counts. The V gene is TRBV5-1, the J gene TRBJ2-7; D is unclear. Germline V lookup: CDR1 SGHRS, CDR2 YFSETQ. This CDR3 has 15 residues. V was shortened by 2 bases and J by 2 bases, with 14 bases between the two germline ends. CDR3 DNA sequence: TGCGCCAGCAGCTTCCCTTCATCTGGAACCTACGAGCAGTACTTC. Amino acid sequence: CASSFPSSGTYEQYF.

The chain is built from TRBV5-1 and TRBJ2-5, with 12 bases aligning to TRBD2. This CDR3 is 18 amino acids long. V lost 4 bases and J lost 5; bases outside the gene matches: 15. CDR1 and CDR2 from the germline V gene are SGHRS and YFSETQ. The CDR3 sequence: CASSQGTSGRQRVETQYF. For the CDR3, the DNA is TGCGCCAGCAGCCAAGGGACTAGCGGGCGGCAGCGGGTGGAGACCCAGTACTTC.

This clonotype was recorded at least ten times. This chain links TRBV5-1 with TRBJ1-2; 10 nucleotides align to TRBD1. The junction had 3 bases not matched to a gene; V was cut back by 4 bases and J by 3 bases. Germline-derived CDR1 and CDR2 are SGHRS and YFSETQ. This CDR3 comprises 14 residues. This CDR3 reads CASSLGTGDYGYTF. As DNA, the CDR3 is TGCGCCAGCAGCCTCGGGACAGGGGACTATGGCTACACCTTC.

This clonotype appeared many times. V gene TRBV29-1 combines with J gene TRBJ1-1; no clear D gene. V lost 6 bases and J lost 3, with 11 bases in between. Germline CDR1 and CDR2: SQVTM and ANQGSEA. The CDR3 contains 12 residues. The CDR3 reads CSVKVLHTEAFF. The CDR3 DNA sequence: TGCAGCGTAAAGGTCTTACACACTGAAGCTTTCTTT.

At least ten counts were recorded for this clonotype. The chain employs TRBV25-1 and TRBJ2-7; TRBD1 is a possible D gene (6 bases). The CDR3 contains 13 residues. Per the germline V gene, CDR1 is MGHDK and CDR2 is SYGVNS. With 6 bases removed from V and 1 base from J, the gap between germline ends came to 10 bases. Written as DNA, the CDR3 is TGTGCCAGCAGGCCAGGGGCATCCTACGAGCAGTACTTC. Translating it yields CASRPGASYEQYF.

This chain uses TRBV6-2 or TRBV6-3 with TRBJ2-3, with 11 bases identical to TRBD2. CDR1 MNHEY and CDR2 SVGEGT come from the germline V gene. V lost 5 bases, J lost 3 bases, and 10 bases stayed unmatched. The CDR3 covers 17 residues. The CDR3 nucleotides read TGTGCCAGCAGTCTCTTAGCGGGGGGGCCATGGACAGATACGCAGTATTTT. It is translated as CASSLLAGGPWTDTQYF.

The V gene is TRBV6-1, the J gene TRBJ1-5; maybe TRBD1 (6 bases). Germline V gene sequence: CDR1 MNHNS, CDR2 SASEGT. Trimming shortened V by 5 bases and J by 0 bases, and 11 bases separated the two germline ends. The CDR3 has 15 amino acids. CDR3 amino acids: CASSIGTYSNQPQHF. As DNA, the CDR3 is TGTGCCAGCAGTATCGGGACATATAGCAATCAGCCCCAGCATTTT.